Shown below are 26 T cell receptor beta chains from a single sample sequenced in a study of cytomegalovirus exposure and HLA in healthy donors. PCR amplification relied on 60 Vbeta primers (plus 13 Jbeta primers). Clones were sequenced by immunoSEQ multiplex PCR, and TCRdb holds only the in-frame ones, with some missing. The sample yields about 190,000 clones, more than 70% seen once. Sequenced sample: PBMCs. Receptor source: a man younger than 40 in good health and CMV-seropositive.

The rearrangement links TRBV4-2 to TRBJ2-7; D perhaps matches TRBD2 (7 bases). Germline CDR1 LGHNA, CDR2 YNFKEQ. This CDR3 contains 16 residues. With 0 bases removed from V and 0 bases from J, the gap between germline ends came to 12 bases. The CDR3: CASSQDYGGASYEQYF. In DNA, the CDR3 is TGTGCCAGCAGCCAAGATTATGGGGGGGCCTCCTACGAGCAGTACTTC.

The chain combines TRBV5-1 with TRBJ2-2; the match to TRBD1 covers 9 bases. The CDR3 contains 15 residues. V shed 3 bases, J shed 2 bases, and the junction held 2 bases outside the gene matches. Germline assignment: CDR1 SGHRS and CDR2 YFSETQ. The CDR3 region has the DNA TGCGCCAGCAGCTCGGGACAGGGAAACACCGGGGAGCTGTTTTTT. Translated: CASSSGQGNTGELFF.

The chain employs TRBV19 and TRBJ1-5; weak D call: TRBD1 (5 bases). The CDR3 extends over 15 amino acids. Per the germline V gene, CDR1 is LNHDA and CDR2 is SQIVND (reference sequence). V lost 3 bases to trimming and J lost 9 bases, with 18 bases between them. CDR3 coding DNA: TGTGCCAGTAGTATCGCTGGGGCAGGGATTTCGCCCCAGCATTTT. Protein sequence: CASSIAGAGISPQHF.

This clone was counted a single time. This sequence joins TRBV9 and TRBJ1-3; D not certain. CDR1 SGDLS and CDR2 YYNGEE come from the germline V gene. Trimming took 0 bases from V and 2 from J, leaving 12 bases between them. CDR3 length equals 16 residues. The chain's CDR3 is CASSVEPNTAGNTIYF. CDR3 DNA: TGTGCCAGCAGCGTAGAACCGAACACCGCTGGAAACACCATATATTTT. The whole variable domain, filled in from reference TRBV9 and TRBJ1-3, reads DSGVTQTPKHLITATGQRVTLRCSPRSGDLSVYWYQQSLDQGLQFLIQYYNGEERAKGNILERFSAQQFPDLHSELNLSSLELGDSALYFCASSVEPNTAGNTIYFGEGSWLTVV.

V is TRBV11-1 and J is TRBJ2-7, with 8 bases aligning to TRBD2. The CDR3 length is 16 residues. The trim removed 0 bases at V and 3 bases at J, leaving 7 bases unmatched. CDR1 SGHAT and CDR2 FQDESV come from the germline V gene (reference sequence). CDR3 protein: CASSLARGRGGYEQYF. In DNA, the CDR3 is TGTGCCAGCAGCTTAGCCCGAGGACGGGGGGGCTACGAGCAGTACTTC.

J is TRBJ2-7 and V is TRBV5-1; TRBD1 matches 9 bases. The CDR3 totals 15 residues. V trimming: 4 bases; J trimming: 5 bases; junction bases outside the gene matches: 10. The germline gives CDR1 SGHRS, CDR2 YFSETQ. The DNA of the CDR3 is TGCGCCAGCAGCGGGGGACAGGGAGGACTCGACGAGCAGTACTTC. Its protein product is CASSGGQGGLDEQYF.

A word on this clone: The sample has other DNA sequences that encode this CDR3 too. The rearrangement joins TRBV6-5 to TRBJ2-3; TRBD2 agrees at 7 bases. This CDR3 comprises 16 residues. V trimming: 1 base; J trimming: 1 base; junction bases outside the gene matches: 5. Germline CDR1 reads MNHEY; CDR2 reads SVGAGI. The CDR3 region has the DNA TGTGCCAGCAGTTACTGGGCTAGCGGAGGCACAGATACGCAGTATTTT. Translating it yields CASSYWASGGTDTQYF.

The chain uses TRBV9 and TRBJ1-2; 8 bases match TRBD1. Trimming cost V 4 bases and J 0 bases; bases outside gene matches: 11. This CDR3 contains 17 residues. Germline V gene data show CDR1 as SGDLS and CDR2 as YYNGEE. This CDR3 is CASSLGTGPLSNYGYTF. CDR3 bases: TGTGCCAGCAGCCTCGGGACAGGCCCTCTATCTAACTATGGCTACACCTTC.

The CDR3: CASSQVAGGSYEQYF. The CDR3 bases are TGTGCCAGCTCCCAGGTAGCGGGGGGTTCCTACGAGCAGTACTTC. This rearrangement joins TRBV7-2 to TRBJ2-7, with TRBD2 matching over 10 bases. The junction had 8 bases not matched to a gene; V was cut back by 8 bases and J by 1 base. Per germline, CDR1 SGHTA and CDR2 FQGNSA. The CDR3 extends over 15 amino acids.

The V call is TRBV4-3, the J call TRBJ2-1, with a tentative D call TRBD1 (5 bases). The length of the CDR3 is 13 residues. Germline lookup yields CDR1 LGHNA and CDR2 YSLEER. The V and J ends lost 3 bases and 7 bases respectively, with 10 bases between them. The CDR3 nucleotides are TGCGCCAGCAGCCAGGGGCCAAGGAATGAGCAGTTCTTC. Protein product: CASSQGPRNEQFF.

The chain links TRBV4-3 to TRBJ2-1; a weak D match, TRBD2 (5 bases). The germline V gene has CDR1 LGHNA and CDR2 YSLEER. The CDR3 consists of 13 residues. Trimming left V 0 bases short and J 10 bases short, with 10 bases between. The CDR3: CASSQEDLGEQFF. Written as DNA, the CDR3 is TGCGCCAGCAGCCAAGAGGACTTGGGGGAGCAGTTCTTC.

The chain has TRBV15 and TRBJ2-2; 8 nucleotides align to TRBD1. Looked up from germline, CDR1 is LNHNV and CDR2 is YYDKDF (reference sequence). The CDR3 sequence is 18 residues long. V gave up 0 bases and J gave up 2 bases; unmatched junction bases: 8. CDR3 DNA sequence: TGTGCCACCAGCAGAGAGGCTCTTGGACAGGGAAACACCGGGGAGCTGTTTTTT. Translated: CATSREALGQGNTGELFF.

The V gene is TRBV4-2, the J gene TRBJ1-2; D is possibly TRBD1 (6 bases). The CDR3 consists of 15 residues. Trimming stripped 0 bases from V and 8 bases from J, with 16 bases between. Germline V gene sequence: CDR1 LGHNA, CDR2 YNFKEQ. Here the CDR3 reads CASSQDLAGAGGYTF. Here the CDR3 DNA reads TGTGCCAGCAGCCAAGATTTAGCGGGGGCCGGGGGCTACACCTTC.

This clone was observed a few times. This rearrangement joins TRBV6-6 to TRBJ2-7; perhaps TRBD2 as D (5 bases). The V end was cut by 5 bases, the J end by 7 bases, with 12 bases between. CDR1 MNHNY and CDR2 SVGAGI come from the germline V gene (reference sequence). This CDR3 spans 12 amino acids. The CDR3 nucleotides are TGTGCCAGCAGTGCCCCGGGGAGTGAGCAGTACTTC. Translation: CASSAPGSEQYF.

In this sample, this clone turned up a few times. The V call is TRBV27, the J call TRBJ2-7, with 7 nucleotides matching TRBD1. The germline V gene has CDR1 MNHEY and CDR2 SMNVEV (reference sequence). After removal of 5 bases from V and 2 bases from J, the junction contained 9 bases not matched to a gene. The CDR3 extends over 15 amino acids. The CDR3 loop reads CASSGAGTATYEQYF. The CDR3 DNA reads as TGTGCCAGCAGTGGAGCCGGGACAGCAACCTACGAGCAGTACTTC.

The chain employs TRBV6-5 and TRBJ1-2; D not certain. V gave up 0 bases and J gave up 4 bases, with 6 bases separating them. There are 13 residues in the CDR3. Germline CDR1 reads MNHEY; CDR2 reads SVGAGI. Here the CDR3 DNA reads TGTGCCAGCAGTTACTCCGAGGGCTATGGCTACACCTTC. Translating it yields CASSYSEGYGYTF.

The V call is TRBV19, the J call TRBJ2-2; TRBD1 is a possible D gene (5 bases). The CDR3 has 15 amino acids. Germline V gene data show CDR1 as LNHDA and CDR2 as SQIVND (reference sequence). Trimming removed 4 bases at V and 0 bases at J, with 9 bases between. The CDR3 is CASSKTETNTGELFF. CDR3 DNA sequence: TGTGCCAGTAGTAAGACAGAGACGAACACCGGGGAGCTGTTTTTT.

The V and J genes are TRBV27 and TRBJ1-1, with TRBD1 matching over 10 bases. The germline CDR1 and CDR2 sequences are MNHEY and SMNVEV (reference sequence). With 7 bases clipped from V and 6 bases from J, the junction kept 11 bases outside the gene matches. CDR3 length equals 15 residues. The CDR3 nucleotides are TGTGCCAGCAACCCTGGGACAGGGGTCTACGCTGAAGCTTTCTTT. It encodes CASNPGTGVYAEAFF.

The V and J genes are TRBV5-4 and TRBJ2-1, with D unresolved. The length of the CDR3 is 15 residues. The germline V and J ends were trimmed by 4 bases and 5 bases, with 16 bases remaining between them. Germline V lookup: CDR1 SGHNT, CDR2 YYREEE (reference sequence). Written as DNA, the CDR3 is TGTGCCAGCAGCGCCGAGAGTCTCTCTAACAATGAGCAGTTCTTC. Its translation: CASSAESLSNNEQFF.

V is TRBV29-1 and J is TRBJ1-1; D perhaps matches TRBD1 (5 bases). CDR3 length: 13 residues. The V end lost 5 bases, the J end lost 1 base, and 11 bases lay between the germline ends. Germline V CDR1 and CDR2: SQVTM, ANQGSEA. CDR3 sequence reads: CSVSRTPNTEAFF. CDR3 coding DNA: TGCAGCGTTTCCCGGACACCGAACACTGAAGCTTTCTTT.

Written as DNA, the CDR3 is TGTGCCAGCAGGAGGGGGACCAACAATGAGCAGTTCTTC. This translates into CASRRGTNNEQFF. The chain combines TRBV9 with TRBJ2-1, with a tentative D call TRBD1 (6 bases). Looked up from germline, CDR1 is SGDLS and CDR2 is YYNGEE. Trimming took off 5 bases at V and 5 bases at J, with 11 bases between the two ends. The CDR3 is made up of 13 amino acids.

The chain joins TRBV5-5 to TRBJ2-3; D remains unclear. Trimming cost V 2 bases and J 1 base, with 14 bases left between them. Germline loops: CDR1 SGHKS, CDR2 YYEKEE (reference sequence). The CDR3 sequence is 16 residues long. The CDR3 region is CASSFSAGGGTDTQYF. The CDR3 DNA reads as TGTGCCAGCAGCTTCTCGGCTGGCGGCGGCACAGATACGCAGTATTTT.

The table lists this clone with a count of one. The chain links TRBV2 to TRBJ1-1; D uncertain. Germline CDR1 SNHLY, CDR2 FYNNEI. This CDR3 has 13 amino acids. V was shortened by 11 bases and J by 4 bases, with 17 bases between the two germline ends. CDR3 nucleotides: TGTGCCGTTCAACCTCGGGAGTTCACTGAAGCTTTCTTT. As protein: CAVQPREFTEAFF.

V usage is TRBV10-3 and J usage is TRBJ2-5, with D perhaps matching TRBD2 (6 bases). Germline CDR1 ENHRY, CDR2 SYGVKD. The CDR3 loop spans 15 amino acids. Trimming stripped 4 bases from V and 1 base from J, with 13 bases between. For the CDR3, the DNA is TGTGCCATCAGTGCTAGGACTACCCTCCAAGAGACCCAGTACTTC. It is translated as CAISARTTLQETQYF.

The rearrangement links TRBV7-9 to TRBJ2-1; D may be TRBD1 (6 bases). Trimming took off 6 bases at V and 4 bases at J, with 16 bases between the two ends. The CDR3 sequence is 15 residues long. The germline V gene has CDR1 SEHNR and CDR2 FQNEAQ (reference sequence). The CDR3 DNA reads TGTGCCAGCAGTCCGCAGGGGTCCCCGTACAATGAGCAGTTCTTC. Its protein is CASSPQGSPYNEQFF.

The chain carries TRBV30 and TRBJ2-3; TRBD1 is a possible D gene (5 bases). This CDR3 contains 14 residues. Germline CDR1 and CDR2: GTSNPN and SVGIG (reference sequence). V was trimmed by 2 bases and J by 1 base, leaving 10 bases between them. CDR3 protein: CAWSPGLGTDTQYF. CDR3 bases: TGTGCCTGGAGTCCAGGGTTGGGCACAGATACGCAGTATTTT.